The clone carrying this T cell receptor (beta chain) was seen once. This entry is derived from a study of T cell changes during pregnancy in multiple sclerosis. V shed 1 base, J shed 4 bases, and the junction held 0 bases outside the gene matches. This CDR3 has 14 amino acids. Germline lookup yields CDR1 MNHNS and CDR2 SASEGT. The data were produced by immunoSEQ multiplex PCR, yet TCRdb's version contains in-frame clones alone and is incomplete. The sample has about 36,000 clones; approximately 90% are singletons. V is TRBV6-1 and J is TRBJ1-2, with TRBD1 matching 10 bases. The TCR originated in a female donor in good health, enrolled as a control in a pregnancy study. Sequencing was performed on CD4+ T cells from peripheral blood mononuclear cells, taken after pregnancy. The CDR3 sequence: CASSEGTGGYGYTF. The CDR3 region has the DNA TGTGCCAGCAGTGAAGGGACAGGGGGCTATGGCTACACCTTC.